This is a list of T cell receptor beta chains from one sample in a study of cytomegalovirus exposure and HLA in healthy donors. Generated by immunoSEQ multiplex PCR, the TCRdb table keeps only in-frame clones and is missing some. This sample yields roughly 230,000 clones, of which 80% to 95% are seen a single time; 1.5% to 2% belongs to the top ten. Source material: PBMCs. All receptors come from a girl aged 2-10 years in good health and CMV-seronegative. Each CDR3 is given with its conserved first and last residue. A D gene is named only where the DNA matches it firmly. Clone size is stated in some rows and not others, as once, few, many or a class when expanded.

d_call	j_call	clone_size	v_call	cdr3_nt	cdr3_aa
NA	TRBJ1-1	NA	TRBV6-5	TGTGCCAGCAGTTACGTGGCGAACACTGAAGCTTTCTTT	CASSYVANTEAFF
TRBD1	TRBJ1-4	few	TRBV4-2	TGTGCCAGCAGCCAGGACAGGGGGCTGTTTTTT	CASSQDRGLFF
TRBD1	TRBJ1-4	once	TRBV5-1	TGCGCCAGCAGCTTGCGGACAGGGACGCTCGAAAAACTGTTTTTT	CASSLRTGTLEKLFF
NA	TRBJ2-1	NA	TRBV11-1	TGTGCCAGCAGCTTACCGGGTTTCAATGAGCAGTTCTTC	CASSLPGFNEQFF
NA	TRBJ2-2	NA	TRBV21-1	TGTGCCAGCAGCAGCAATCTAGCGGGGGGGCTGGCCGGGGAGCTGTTTTTT	CASSSNLAGGLAGELFF
TRBD1	TRBJ1-2	once	TRBV2	TGTGCCAGCAGATCCACCGGGACAGGGGTTCATGGCTACACCTTC	CASRSTGTGVHGYTF
NA	TRBJ2-7	NA	TRBV6-7	TGTGCCAGCGGACTGGGGAGAAGCTACGAGCAGTACTTC	CASGLGRSYEQYF
NA	TRBJ2-5	NA	TRBV2	TGTGCCAGCACCGAACCCCCCGACAGACAAGAGACCCAGTACTTC	CASTEPPDRQETQYF
TRBD2	TRBJ2-3	NA	TRBV7-8	TGTGCCAGCAGCTCCAGTGGGGCGGGGGGCCGGGGAGATACGCAGTATTTT	CASSSSGAGGRGDTQYF
TRBD1	TRBJ1-2	NA	TRBV2	TGTGCCAGCGACAGGGGTGCTGGCTACACCTTC	CASDRGAGYTF
NA	TRBJ2-7	NA	TRBV5-4	TGTGCCAGCAGTTCTGACATGGCGCAGATCCTCTACGAGCAGTACTTC	CASSSDMAQILYEQYF
TRBD1	TRBJ2-7	NA	TRBV19	TGTGCCAGTAGTAAAGGACAGGGGAGCTACGAGCAGTACTTC	CASSKGQGSYEQYF
NA	TRBJ2-7	NA	TRBV25-1	TGTGCCAGCAGTGTCGGGCAGGGGAGGGACGAGCAGTACTTC	CASSVGQGRDEQYF
TRBD1	TRBJ1-1	NA	TRBV2	TGTGCCAGCCTACCCGACAGGGGAGTATCGAACACTGAAGCTTTCTTT	CASLPDRGVSNTEAFF
TRBD1	TRBJ1-2	NA	TRBV2	TGTGCCAGCAGGGGACAGGGCGATGGCTACACCTTC	CASRGQGDGYTF
TRBD1	TRBJ1-1	NA	TRBV28	TGTGCCAGCAGTTTAAGGACAGGATCCACTGAAGCTTTCTTT	CASSLRTGSTEAFF
TRBD1	TRBJ2-7	NA	TRBV6-5	TGTGCCAGCAGTGACACAGGGGCCCACGAGCAGTACTTC	CASSDTGAHEQYF
TRBD1	TRBJ2-1	NA	TRBV28	TGTGCCAGCTTTCGACAGGGGGACAATTACAATGAGCAGTTCTTC	CASFRQGDNYNEQFF
TRBD2	TRBJ2-5	NA	TRBV5-1	TGCGCCAGCAGCCCGGGACTAGACCAAGAGACCCAGTACTTC	CASSPGLDQETQYF
NA	TRBJ2-7	NA	TRBV7-9	TGTGCCAGCAGCTCAACAGAATACGAGCAGTACTTC	CASSSTEYEQYF
TRBD2	TRBJ2-7	NA	TRBV5-1	TGCGCCAGCAGCATCGGACTAGCGGGGGGGTACTCCTACGAGCAGTACTTC	CASSIGLAGGYSYEQYF
NA	TRBJ1-1	NA	TRBV5-1	TGCGCCAGCAGCAGAGACAGCACTGAAGCTTTCTTT	CASSRDSTEAFF
TRBD1	TRBJ1-6	NA	TRBV9	TGTGCCAGCAGCGTAGAGACAGGGGTTAATTCACCCCTCCACTTT	CASSVETGVNSPLHF
TRBD1	TRBJ1-6	NA	TRBV7-6	TGTGCCAGCAGCCCAAGACCCGGGACAGGCCCCACATCTAGTTCACCCCTCCACTTT	CASSPRPGTGPTSSSPLHF
TRBD1	TRBJ2-1	NA	TRBV15	TGTGCCACCAGCCGGACAGGCCCCGGGAATGAGCAGTTCTTC	CATSRTGPGNEQFF
NA	TRBJ1-4	NA	TRBV25-1	TGTGCCAGCAGTGAGGACACCAATAATGAAAAACTGTTTTTT	CASSEDTNNEKLFF
NA	TRBJ1-4	NA	TRBV18	TGTGCCAGCTCACCACAGCCGACAGGCTCTAATGAAAAACTGTTTTTT	CASSPQPTGSNEKLFF
TRBD1	TRBJ2-5	NA	TRBV28	TGTGCCAGCAGTACCCCCGGTGGGACAGGGGTTAGGGAGACCCAGTACTTC	CASSTPGGTGVRETQYF
NA	TRBJ1-1	NA	TRBV28	TGTGCCAGCAGTTTTATCAGTCTGAACACTGAAGCTTTCTTT	CASSFISLNTEAFF
TRBD1	TRBJ2-7	NA	TRBV29-1	TGCAGCGTTTTGGGACAGGGCGACGAGCAGTACTTC	CSVLGQGDEQYF
TRBD1	TRBJ1-4	NA	TRBV2	TGTGCCAGCAGCCACGGGACAGAGAATGAAAAACTGTTTTTT	CASSHGTENEKLFF
TRBD2	TRBJ2-1	NA	TRBV28	TGTGCCAGCAGTTTGGAGACTAGCGGGATATACAATGAGCAGTTCTTC	CASSLETSGIYNEQFF
NA	TRBJ1-1	NA	TRBV9	TGTGCCAGCAGCGGAACAGGGTTGAACACTGAAGCTTTCTTT	CASSGTGLNTEAFF
NA	TRBJ2-3	NA	TRBV19	TGTGCCAGTCAGACGGGACTCAGCACAGATACGCAGTATTTT	CASQTGLSTDTQYF
TRBD1	TRBJ1-2	once	TRBV4-1	TGCGCCAGCAGCCAGGGACAGGGAGATGGCTACACCTTC	CASSQGQGDGYTF
NA	TRBJ2-1	once	TRBV6-6	TGTGCCAGCAGTTACTGGGGGGGCCGGGATGAGCAGTTCTTC	CASSYWGGRDEQFF
NA	TRBJ2-4	NA	TRBV6-1	TGTGCCAGCCGACAGGCACAAGGGAACATTCAGTACTTC	CASRQAQGNIQYF